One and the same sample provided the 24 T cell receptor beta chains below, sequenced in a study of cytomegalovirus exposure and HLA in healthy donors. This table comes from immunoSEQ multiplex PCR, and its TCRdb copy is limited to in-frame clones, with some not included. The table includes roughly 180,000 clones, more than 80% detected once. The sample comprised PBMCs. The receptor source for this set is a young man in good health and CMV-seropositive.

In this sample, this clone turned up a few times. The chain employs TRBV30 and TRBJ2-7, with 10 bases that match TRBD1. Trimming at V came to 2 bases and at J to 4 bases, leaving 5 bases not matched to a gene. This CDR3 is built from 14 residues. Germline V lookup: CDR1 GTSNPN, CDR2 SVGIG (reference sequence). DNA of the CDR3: TGTGCCTGGAGTCAGGGGACAGGGGTATACGAGCAGTACTTC. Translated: CAWSQGTGVYEQYF.

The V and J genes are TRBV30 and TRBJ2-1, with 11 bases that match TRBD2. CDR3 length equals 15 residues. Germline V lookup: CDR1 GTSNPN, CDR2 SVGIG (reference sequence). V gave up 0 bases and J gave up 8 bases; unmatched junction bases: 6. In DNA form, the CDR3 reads TGTGCCTGGAGTGTACCCCTAGCGGGAGGCGATGAGCAGTTCTTC. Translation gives CAWSVPLAGGDEQFF.

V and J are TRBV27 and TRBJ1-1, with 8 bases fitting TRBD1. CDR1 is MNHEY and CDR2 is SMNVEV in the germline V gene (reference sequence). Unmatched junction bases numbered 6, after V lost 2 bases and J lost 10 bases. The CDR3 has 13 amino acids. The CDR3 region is CASSLDRGLRAFF. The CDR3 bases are TGTGCCAGCAGTTTAGACAGGGGTCTTAGAGCTTTCTTT.

The CDR3 region is CATGTGTNLASAQYF. CDR3 in DNA: TGTGCCACCGGCACCGGGACTAACTTAGCGTCGGCGCAGTATTTT. V gene TRBV9 combines with J gene TRBJ2-3; 7 nucleotides match TRBD2. Losses at the gene ends were 9 bases for V and 10 bases for J; bases not matched to a gene: 20. The CDR3 is made up of 15 amino acids. Germline loops: CDR1 SGDLS, CDR2 YYNGEE.

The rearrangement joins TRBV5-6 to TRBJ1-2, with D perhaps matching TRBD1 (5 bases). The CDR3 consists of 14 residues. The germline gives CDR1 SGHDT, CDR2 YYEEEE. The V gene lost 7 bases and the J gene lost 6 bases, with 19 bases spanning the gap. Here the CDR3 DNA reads TGTGCCAGCTGGGAAGCCGGGACTCTGGATGGCTACACCTTC. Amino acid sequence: CASWEAGTLDGYTF.

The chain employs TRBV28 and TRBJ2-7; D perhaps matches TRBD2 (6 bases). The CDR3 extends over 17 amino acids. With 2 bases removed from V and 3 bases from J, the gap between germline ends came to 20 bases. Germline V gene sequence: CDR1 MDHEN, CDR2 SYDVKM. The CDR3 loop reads CASSLAGGGGNLYEQYF. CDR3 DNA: TGTGCCAGCAGTTTAGCGGGCGGCGGCGGGAACCTCTACGAGCAGTACTTC.

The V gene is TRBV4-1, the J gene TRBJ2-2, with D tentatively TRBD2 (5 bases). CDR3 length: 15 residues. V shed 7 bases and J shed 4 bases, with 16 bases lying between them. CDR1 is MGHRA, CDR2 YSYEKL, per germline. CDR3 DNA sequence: TGCGCCAGCACCGGCCGGGGTAAGAGCACCGGGGAGCTGTTTTTT. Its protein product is CASTGRGKSTGELFF.

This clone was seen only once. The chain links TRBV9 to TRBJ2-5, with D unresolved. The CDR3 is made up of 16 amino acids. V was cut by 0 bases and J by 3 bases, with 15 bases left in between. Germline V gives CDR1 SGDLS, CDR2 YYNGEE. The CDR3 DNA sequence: TGTGCCAGCAGCGTAGTAGCCACGGAGCAAAAAGAGACCCAGTACTTC. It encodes CASSVVATEQKETQYF.

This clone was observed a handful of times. CDR3 in DNA: TGTGCCAGCAGCTTAGGGCGCTTTAGCGGGAGGTTGAGAGATACGCAGTATTTT. This sequence encodes CASSLGRFSGRLRDTQYF. The rearrangement uses TRBV7-9 and TRBJ2-3; 10 nucleotides align to TRBD2. CDR1 is SEHNR and CDR2 is FQNEAQ in the germline V gene (reference sequence). The trim removed 1 base at V and 5 bases at J, leaving 12 bases unmatched. CDR3 length: 18 residues. Full variable domain (missing parts from reference TRBV7-9 and TRBJ2-3): DTGVSQNPRHKITKRGQNVTFRCDPISEHNRLYWYRQTLGQGPEFLTYFQNEAQLEKSRLLSDRFSAERPKGSFSTLEIQRTEQGDSAMYLCASSLGRFSGRLRDTQYFGPGTRLTVL.

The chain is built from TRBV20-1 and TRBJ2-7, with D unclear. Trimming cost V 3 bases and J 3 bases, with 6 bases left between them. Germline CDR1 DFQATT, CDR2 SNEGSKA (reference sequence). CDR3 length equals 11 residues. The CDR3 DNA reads TGCAGTGCTAGTCCCTACTACGAGCAGTACTTC. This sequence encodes CSASPYYEQYF.

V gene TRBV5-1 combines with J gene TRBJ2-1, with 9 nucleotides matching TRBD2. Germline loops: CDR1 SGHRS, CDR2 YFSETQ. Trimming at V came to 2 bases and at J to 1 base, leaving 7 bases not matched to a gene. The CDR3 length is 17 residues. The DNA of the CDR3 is TGCGCCAGCAGCTTTAGCCTAGCGGGGTCGTCCTACAATGAGCAGTTCTTC. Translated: CASSFSLAGSSYNEQFF.

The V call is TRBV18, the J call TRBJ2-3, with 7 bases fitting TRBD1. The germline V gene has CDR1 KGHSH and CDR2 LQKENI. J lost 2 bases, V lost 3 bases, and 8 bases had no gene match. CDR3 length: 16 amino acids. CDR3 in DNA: TGTGCCAGCTCACCTCGACAGGGTTGGTCCACAGATACGCAGTATTTT. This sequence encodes CASSPRQGWSTDTQYF.

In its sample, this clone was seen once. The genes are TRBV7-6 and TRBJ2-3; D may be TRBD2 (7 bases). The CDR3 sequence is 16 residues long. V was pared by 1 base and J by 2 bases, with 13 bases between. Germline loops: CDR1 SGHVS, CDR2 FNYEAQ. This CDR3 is CASSLGGGGITDTQYF. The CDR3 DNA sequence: TGTGCCAGCAGCTTAGGGGGCGGGGGCATCACAGATACGCAGTATTTT.

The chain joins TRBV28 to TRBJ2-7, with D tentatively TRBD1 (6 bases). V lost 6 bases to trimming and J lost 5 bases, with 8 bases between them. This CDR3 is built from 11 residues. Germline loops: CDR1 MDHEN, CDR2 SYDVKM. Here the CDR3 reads CASSNRDEQYF. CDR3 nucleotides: TGTGCCAGCAGCAACAGGGACGAGCAGTACTTC.

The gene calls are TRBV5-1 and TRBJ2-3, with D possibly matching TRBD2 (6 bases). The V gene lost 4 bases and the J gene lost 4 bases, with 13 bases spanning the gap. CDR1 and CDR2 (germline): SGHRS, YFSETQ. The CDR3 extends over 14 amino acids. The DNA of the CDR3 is TGCGCCAGCAGCCAGGGACTCGACGCAGATACGCAGTATTTT. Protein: CASSQGLDADTQYF.

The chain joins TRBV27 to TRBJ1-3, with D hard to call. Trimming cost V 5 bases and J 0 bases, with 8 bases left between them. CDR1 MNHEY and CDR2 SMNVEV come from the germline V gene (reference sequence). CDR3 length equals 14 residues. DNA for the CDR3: TGTGCCAGCAGTGCGCAGGTCTCTGGAAACACCATATATTTT. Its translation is CASSAQVSGNTIYF.

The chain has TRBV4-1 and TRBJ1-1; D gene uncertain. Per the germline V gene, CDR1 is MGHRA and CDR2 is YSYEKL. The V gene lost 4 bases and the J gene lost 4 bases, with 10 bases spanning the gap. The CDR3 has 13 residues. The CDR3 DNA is TGCGCCAGCAGCCCCTTACTAGGCACTGAAGCTTTCTTT. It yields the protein CASSPLLGTEAFF.

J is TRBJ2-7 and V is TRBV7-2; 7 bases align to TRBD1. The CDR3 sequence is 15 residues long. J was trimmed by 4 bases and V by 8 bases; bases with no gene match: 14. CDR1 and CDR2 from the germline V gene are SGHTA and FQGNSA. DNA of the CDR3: TGTGCCAGCGCTCGAGACCCGGGACAGTCGTACGAGCAGTACTTC. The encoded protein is CASARDPGQSYEQYF.

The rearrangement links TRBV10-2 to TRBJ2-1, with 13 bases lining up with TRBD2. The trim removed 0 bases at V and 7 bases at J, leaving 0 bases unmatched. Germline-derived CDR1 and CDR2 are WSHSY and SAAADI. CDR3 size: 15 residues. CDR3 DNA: TGCGCCAGCAGTGAGTCGGGACTAGCGGGGAATGAGCAGTTCTTC. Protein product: CASSESGLAGNEQFF.

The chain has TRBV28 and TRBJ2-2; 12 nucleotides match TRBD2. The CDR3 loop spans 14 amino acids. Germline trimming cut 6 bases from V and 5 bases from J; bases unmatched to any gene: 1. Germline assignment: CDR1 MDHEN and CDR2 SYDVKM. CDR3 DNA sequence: TGTGCCAGCAGAACTAGCGGGAGGACCGGGGAGCTGTTTTTT. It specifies CASRTSGRTGELFF.

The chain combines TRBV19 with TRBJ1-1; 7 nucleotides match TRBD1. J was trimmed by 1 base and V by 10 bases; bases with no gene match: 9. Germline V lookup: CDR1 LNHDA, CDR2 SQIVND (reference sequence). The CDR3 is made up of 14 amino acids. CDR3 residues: CATLDRAGNTEAFF. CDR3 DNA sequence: TGTGCCACCTTAGACAGGGCAGGGAACACTGAAGCTTTCTTT. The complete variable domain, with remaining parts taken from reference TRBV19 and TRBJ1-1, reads DGGITQSPKYLFRKEGQNVTLSCEQNLNHDAMYWYRQDPGQGLRLIYYSQIVNDFQKGDIAEGYSVSREKKESFPLTVTSAQKNPTAFYLCATLDRAGNTEAFFGQGTRLTVV.

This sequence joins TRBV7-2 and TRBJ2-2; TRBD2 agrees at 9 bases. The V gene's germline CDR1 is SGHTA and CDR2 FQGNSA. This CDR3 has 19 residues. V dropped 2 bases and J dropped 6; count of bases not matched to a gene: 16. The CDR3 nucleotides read TGTGCCAGCAGCTTATATCCCCCCCTTAGCGGGAGTTTCTCCGGGGAGCTGTTTTTT. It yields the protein CASSLYPPLSGSFSGELFF.

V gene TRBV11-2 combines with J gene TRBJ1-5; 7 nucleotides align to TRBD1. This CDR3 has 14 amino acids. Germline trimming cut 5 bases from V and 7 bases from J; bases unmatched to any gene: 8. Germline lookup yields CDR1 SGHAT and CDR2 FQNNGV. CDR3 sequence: CASSPTGNRQPQHF. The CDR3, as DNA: TGTGCCAGCAGCCCGACAGGGAACAGACAGCCCCAGCATTTT.

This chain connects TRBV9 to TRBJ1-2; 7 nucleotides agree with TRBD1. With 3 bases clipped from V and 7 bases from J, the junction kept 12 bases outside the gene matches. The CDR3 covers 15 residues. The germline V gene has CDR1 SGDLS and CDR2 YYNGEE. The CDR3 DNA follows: TGTGCCAGCAGCGCCGGGACAGCCCTCATTGGTGGCTACACCTTC. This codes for CASSAGTALIGGYTF.